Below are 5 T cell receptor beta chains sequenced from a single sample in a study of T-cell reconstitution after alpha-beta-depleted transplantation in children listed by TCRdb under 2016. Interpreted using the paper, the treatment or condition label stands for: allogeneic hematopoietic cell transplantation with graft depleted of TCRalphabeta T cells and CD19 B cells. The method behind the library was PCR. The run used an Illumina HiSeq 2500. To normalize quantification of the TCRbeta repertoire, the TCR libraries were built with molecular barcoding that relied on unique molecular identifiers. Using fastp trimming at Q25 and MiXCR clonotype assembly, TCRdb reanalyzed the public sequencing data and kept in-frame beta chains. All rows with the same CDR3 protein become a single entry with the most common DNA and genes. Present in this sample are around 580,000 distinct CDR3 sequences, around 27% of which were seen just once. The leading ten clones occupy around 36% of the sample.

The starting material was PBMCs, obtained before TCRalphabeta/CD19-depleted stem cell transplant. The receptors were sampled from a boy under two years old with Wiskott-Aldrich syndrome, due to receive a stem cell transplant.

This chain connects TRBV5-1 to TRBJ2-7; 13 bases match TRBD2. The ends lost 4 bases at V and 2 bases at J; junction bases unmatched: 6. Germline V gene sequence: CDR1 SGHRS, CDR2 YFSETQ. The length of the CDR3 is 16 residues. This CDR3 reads CASSPDGLAGAYEQYF. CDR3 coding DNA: TGCGCCAGCAGCCCCGACGGACTAGCGGGAGCCTACGAGCAGTACTTC. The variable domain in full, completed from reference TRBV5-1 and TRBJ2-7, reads KAGVTQTPRYLIKTRGQQVTLSCSPISGHRSVSWYQQTPGQGLQFLFEYFSETQRNKGNFPGRFSGRQFSNSRSEMNVSTLELGDSALYLCASSPDGLAGAYEQYFGPGTRLTVT.

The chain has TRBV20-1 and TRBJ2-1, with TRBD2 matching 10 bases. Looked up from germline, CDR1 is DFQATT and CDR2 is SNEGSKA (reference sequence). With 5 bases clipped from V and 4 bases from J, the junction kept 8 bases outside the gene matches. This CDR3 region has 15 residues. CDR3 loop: CSAPGLAEGYNEQFF. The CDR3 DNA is TGCAGTGCTCCAGGACTAGCGGAGGGTTACAATGAGCAGTTCTTC.

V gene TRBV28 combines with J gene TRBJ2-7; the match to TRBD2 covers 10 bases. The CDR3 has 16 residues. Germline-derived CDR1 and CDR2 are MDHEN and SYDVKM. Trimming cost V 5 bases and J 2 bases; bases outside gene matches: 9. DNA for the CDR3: TGTGCCAGCAGTAACCCCAGCGGACTAGCGGCCTACGAGCAGTACTTC. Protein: CASSNPSGLAAYEQYF.

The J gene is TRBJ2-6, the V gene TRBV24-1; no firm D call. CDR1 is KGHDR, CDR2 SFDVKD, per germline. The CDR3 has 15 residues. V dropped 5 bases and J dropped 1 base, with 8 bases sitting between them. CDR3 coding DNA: TGTGCCACCAGTGGTCTCGGGTCTGGGGCCAACGTCCTGACTTTC. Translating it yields CATSGLGSGANVLTF.

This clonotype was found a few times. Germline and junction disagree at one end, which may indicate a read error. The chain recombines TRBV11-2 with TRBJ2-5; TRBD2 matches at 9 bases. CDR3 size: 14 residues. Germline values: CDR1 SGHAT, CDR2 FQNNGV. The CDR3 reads CASSRGLAQETQHF. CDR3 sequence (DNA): TGTGCCAGCAGCCGGGGACTAGCCCAAGAGACCCAGCACTTC.